This T cell receptor (beta chain) was recovered during a study of CD8 T cells in Susac syndrome. With random hexamers, reverse transcription was performed on about 0.5 to 1 ug of RNA. TCRdb itself ran the immunoSEQ multiplex PCR reads through MiXCR, one entry per CDR3 protein. The sample comprises hundreds of thousands of distinct CDR3 sequences, around 83% of which are singletons, and 0.12% rests with the top ten. Germline CDR1 MNHNS, CDR2 SASEGT. The trim removed 6 bases at V and 2 bases at J, leaving 16 bases unmatched. The CDR3 has 18 amino acids. Only one count was recorded for this clonotype. CD8+ and CD4+ T cells from blood underwent TCR beta sequencing. Multiple sclerosis controls were treatment-naive patients with stable or active relapsing-remitting disease.

The chain combines TRBV6-1 with TRBJ1-2, with 9 bases aligning to TRBD1. The clonotype originates from a human donor with multiple sclerosis. The source material was CD8+ T cells from PBMCs. CDR3 sequence reads: CASSQPPGTGRTNYGYTF. The CDR3 DNA follows: TGTGCCAGCAGCCAACCCCCCGGGACAGGGAGGACAAACTATGGCTACACCTTC.